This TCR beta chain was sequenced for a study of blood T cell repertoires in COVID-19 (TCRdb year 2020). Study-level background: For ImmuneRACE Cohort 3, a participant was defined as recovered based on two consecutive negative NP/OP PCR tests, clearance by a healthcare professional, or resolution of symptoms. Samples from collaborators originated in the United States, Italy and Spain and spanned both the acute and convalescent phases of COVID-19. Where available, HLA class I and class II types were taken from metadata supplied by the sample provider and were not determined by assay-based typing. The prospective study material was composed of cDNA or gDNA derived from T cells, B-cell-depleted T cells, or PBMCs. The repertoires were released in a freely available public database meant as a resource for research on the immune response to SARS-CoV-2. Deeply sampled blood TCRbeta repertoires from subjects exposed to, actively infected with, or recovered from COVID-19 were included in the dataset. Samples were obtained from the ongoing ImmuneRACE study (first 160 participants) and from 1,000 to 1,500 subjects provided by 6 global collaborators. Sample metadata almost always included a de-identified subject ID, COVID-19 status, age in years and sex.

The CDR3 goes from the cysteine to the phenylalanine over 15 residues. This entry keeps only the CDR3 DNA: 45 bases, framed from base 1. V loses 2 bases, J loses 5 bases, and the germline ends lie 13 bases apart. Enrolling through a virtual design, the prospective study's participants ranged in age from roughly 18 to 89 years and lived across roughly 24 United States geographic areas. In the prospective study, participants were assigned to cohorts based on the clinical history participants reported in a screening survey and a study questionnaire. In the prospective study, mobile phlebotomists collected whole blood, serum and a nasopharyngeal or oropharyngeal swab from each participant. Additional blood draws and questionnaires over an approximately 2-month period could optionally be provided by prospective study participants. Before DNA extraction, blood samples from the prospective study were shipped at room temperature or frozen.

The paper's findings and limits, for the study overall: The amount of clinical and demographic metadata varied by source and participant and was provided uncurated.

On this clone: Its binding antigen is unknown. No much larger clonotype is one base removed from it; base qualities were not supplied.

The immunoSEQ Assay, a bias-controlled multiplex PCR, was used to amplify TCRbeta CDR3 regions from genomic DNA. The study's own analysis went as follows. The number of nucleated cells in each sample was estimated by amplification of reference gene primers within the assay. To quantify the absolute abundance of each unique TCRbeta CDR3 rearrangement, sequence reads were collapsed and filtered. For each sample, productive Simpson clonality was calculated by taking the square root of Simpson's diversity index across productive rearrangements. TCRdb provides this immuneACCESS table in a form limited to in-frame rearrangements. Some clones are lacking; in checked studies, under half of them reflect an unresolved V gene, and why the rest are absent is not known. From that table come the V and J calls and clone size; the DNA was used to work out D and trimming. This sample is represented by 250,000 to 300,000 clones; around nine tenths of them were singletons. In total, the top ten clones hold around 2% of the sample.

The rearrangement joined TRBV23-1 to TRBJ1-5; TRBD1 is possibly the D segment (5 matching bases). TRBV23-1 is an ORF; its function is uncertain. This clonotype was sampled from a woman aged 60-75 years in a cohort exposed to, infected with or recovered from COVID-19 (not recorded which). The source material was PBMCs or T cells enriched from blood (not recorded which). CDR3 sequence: CASSQPPTVDQPQHF. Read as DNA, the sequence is TGCGCCAGCAGTCAACCACCGACAGTAGATCAGCCCCAGCATTTT.